Each of the 29 T cell receptor beta chains below was sequenced from the same sample in a study of blood T cell repertoires in COVID-19. Some clones are missing from TCRdb's copy, which holds only in-frame ones; the method was immunoSEQ multiplex PCR. The sample shows 200,000 to 300,000 clones, approximately 80% of them seen only once. The specimen was peripheral blood. The receptors shown here come from a woman younger than 35 with acute or convalescent COVID-19.

The gene calls are TRBV11-1 and TRBJ2-1, with D unresolved. The germline gives CDR1 SGHAT, CDR2 FQDESV (reference sequence). The V gene lost 1 base and the J gene lost 4 bases, with 5 bases spanning the gap. The CDR3 consists of 13 residues. The CDR3, as DNA: TGTGCCAGCAGCTTAGGGAGTTACAATGAGCAGTTCTTC. It encodes CASSLGSYNEQFF.

This chain joins TRBV3-1 (or the pseudogene TRBV3-2) and TRBJ2-1; 12 bases are shared with TRBD2. CDR3 length: 16 residues. The junction had 2 bases not matched to a gene; V was cut back by 1 base and J by 4 bases. Looked up from germline, CDR1 is LGHDT and CDR2 is YNNKEL (reference sequence). The CDR3 reads CASSQGLAGVYNEQFF. CDR3 DNA sequence: TGTGCCAGCAGCCAAGGACTAGCGGGGGTATACAATGAGCAGTTCTTC.

The chain couples TRBV16 to TRBJ1-1, with unresolved D. The CDR3 is 17 residues long. The V end was cut by 4 bases, the J end by 0 bases, with 18 bases between. Germline-derived CDR1 and CDR2 are KGHSY and FQNENV. CDR3 in amino acids: CASSLGFFQELNTEAFF. The DNA for the CDR3 is TGTGCCAGCAGCCTTGGATTTTTTCAGGAATTGAACACTGAAGCTTTCTTT.

J is TRBJ2-7 and V is TRBV5-5, with 9 nucleotides matching TRBD2. Germline trimming cut 4 bases from V and 0 bases from J; bases unmatched to any gene: 8. The germline CDR1 and CDR2 sequences are SGHKS and YYEKEE (reference sequence). The CDR3 length is 16 residues. CDR3 protein: CASSLGQGLASYEQYF. Here the CDR3 DNA reads TGTGCCAGCAGCCTGGGGCAGGGACTAGCCTCCTACGAGCAGTACTTC.

This clone appeared once. This sequence joins TRBV28 and TRBJ1-4; D call uncertain. CDR3 length equals 15 residues. The V and J ends lost 1 base and 2 bases respectively, with 8 bases between them. Germline lookup yields CDR1 MDHEN and CDR2 SYDVKM. CDR3 DNA sequence: TGTGCCAGCAGTTTATTTTCGGTGACTAATGAAAAACTGTTTTTT. Its protein is CASSLFSVTNEKLFF.

V and J are TRBV27 and TRBJ1-6; tentative D call: TRBD1 (5 bases). The length of the CDR3 is 13 residues. In germline, CDR1 is MNHEY, CDR2 SMNVEV (reference sequence). V was shortened by 7 bases and J by 5 bases, with 9 bases between the two germline ends. CDR3 region: CASKGLDNSPLHF. The CDR3 DNA sequence: TGTGCCAGCAAGGGACTGGATAATTCACCCCTCCACTTT.

This rearrangement joins TRBV3-1 (or the pseudogene TRBV3-2) to TRBJ2-1; 13 nucleotides align to TRBD2. The ends lost 6 bases at V and 5 bases at J; junction bases unmatched: 1. Germline lookup yields CDR1 LGHDT and CDR2 YNNKEL (reference sequence). The CDR3 covers 14 residues. The CDR3 loop reads CASRLAGGDNEQFF. The DNA of the CDR3 is TGTGCCAGCAGACTAGCGGGAGGGGACAATGAGCAGTTCTTC.

The chain couples TRBV18 to TRBJ2-1; 9 bases agree with TRBD2. CDR1 and CDR2 (germline): KGHSH, LQKENI. The V and J ends lost 5 bases and 4 bases, in that order; junction bases with no gene match: 6. The CDR3 is 15 residues long. CDR3 DNA sequence: TGTGCCAGCTCAAACCGACTAGCGGAATACAATGAGCAGTTCTTC. Its translation is CASSNRLAEYNEQFF.

The rearrangement uses TRBV28 and TRBJ2-7; 9 bases agree with TRBD1. The CDR3 totals 15 residues. The trim removed 4 bases at V and 5 bases at J, leaving 9 bases unmatched. Germline V gene data show CDR1 as MDHEN and CDR2 as SYDVKM. The CDR3 loop is CASSSSGTGWNEQYF. In DNA form, the CDR3 reads TGTGCCAGCAGTTCATCCGGGACAGGGTGGAACGAGCAGTACTTC.

V gene TRBV19 combines with J gene TRBJ2-2; a weak D match, TRBD2 (7 bases). The CDR3 extends over 18 amino acids. The ends were cut back, 3 bases at V and 5 bases at J, with 22 bases in the middle. The V gene's germline CDR1 is LNHDA and CDR2 SQIVND (reference sequence). The CDR3, as DNA: TGTGCCAGTAGTATCTCCTTCTATGGGGGGGCGCTTACCGGGGAGCTGTTTTTT. This translates into CASSISFYGGALTGELFF.

The chain combines TRBV19 with TRBJ1-1; D is perhaps TRBD1 (5 bases). The CDR3 contains 14 residues. Germline assignment: CDR1 LNHDA and CDR2 SQIVND (reference sequence). Trimming pared 7 bases from V and 2 bases from J, leaving 14 bases between. CDR3 sequence reads: CASTKQASNTEAFF. The CDR3 coding sequence is TGTGCCAGTACCAAACAGGCATCAAACACTGAAGCTTTCTTT.

The rearrangement uses TRBV5-1 and TRBJ1-1; 10 bases are shared with TRBD1. The junction had 7 bases not matched to a gene; V was cut back by 0 bases and J by 5 bases. Germline lookup yields CDR1 SGHRS and CDR2 YFSETQ. CDR3 length: 16 amino acids. This CDR3 is CASSLALGQGLTEAFF. The CDR3 region has the DNA TGCGCCAGCAGCTTGGCTCTGGGACAGGGGTTGACTGAAGCTTTCTTT.

Comment on this clone: In the same sample, other DNA sequences code for this CDR3. The CDR3 here is CSVVSGSTEAFF. In nucleotides, the CDR3 is TGCAGCGTTGTCTCGGGGTCCACTGAAGCTTTCTTT. The V gene is TRBV29-1, the J gene TRBJ1-1; D gene ambiguous. V was cut by 4 bases and J by 4 bases, with 10 bases left in between. The CDR3 contains 12 residues. The V gene's germline CDR1 is SQVTM and CDR2 ANQGSEA.

The chain links TRBV19 to TRBJ1-1; no reliable D call. The CDR3 is made up of 13 amino acids. Germline V CDR1 and CDR2: LNHDA, SQIVND (reference sequence). V was pared by 9 bases and J by 3 bases, with 14 bases between. CDR3: CASQAVQYTEAFF. The DNA of the CDR3 is TGTGCCAGCCAGGCCGTTCAATACACTGAAGCTTTCTTT. The variable domain in full, completed from reference TRBV19 and TRBJ1-1, reads DGGITQSPKYLFRKEGQNVTLSCEQNLNHDAMYWYRQDPGQGLRLIYYSQIVNDFQKGDIAEGYSVSREKKESFPLTVTSAQKNPTAFYLCASQAVQYTEAFFGQGTRLTVV.

V and J are TRBV20-1 and TRBJ2-7; 13 bases fit TRBD2. Germline V gives CDR1 DFQATT, CDR2 SNEGSKA (reference sequence). Trimming removed 3 bases from V and 0 bases from J; junction bases left unmatched: 2. The CDR3 is 15 amino acids. In DNA form, the CDR3 reads TGCAGTGCTAGTACTAGCGGGAGGGCCTCCTACGAGCAGTACTTC. It codes for CSASTSGRASYEQYF.

The chain joins TRBV4-2 to TRBJ1-2; 10 bases map to TRBD1. CDR3 size: 17 residues. CDR1 LGHNA and CDR2 YNFKEQ come from the germline V gene. Losses at the gene ends were 0 bases for V and 3 bases for J; bases not matched to a gene: 7. The DNA of the CDR3 is TGTGCCAGCAGCCAAGATGTGGGGACAGGGGCCCACTATGGCTACACCTTC. Its translation is CASSQDVGTGAHYGYTF.

CDR3 DNA: TGCGCCAGCAGCTTTTGGACAGCCAATGAGCAGTTCTTC. Protein: CASSFWTANEQFF. The V gene is TRBV5-1, the J gene TRBJ2-1, with D possibly TRBD1 on 6 matching bases. The CDR3 spans 13 residues. V dropped 2 bases and J dropped 6 bases, with 9 bases sitting between them. The germline CDR1 and CDR2 sequences are SGHRS and YFSETQ.

The chain is built from TRBV7-2 and TRBJ2-1; D is unresolved. The CDR3 is made up of 16 amino acids. The germline CDR1 and CDR2 sequences are SGHTA and FQGNSA. V lost 3 bases, J lost 3 bases, and 15 bases lay in between. CDR3 residues: CASSFSIAPIYNEQFF. Here the CDR3 DNA reads TGTGCCAGCAGCTTTTCGATTGCTCCTATCTACAATGAGCAGTTCTTC.

CDR3 DNA: TGTGCCAGCAGAAATCGGGGGTACGAGCAGTACTTC. This gives the protein CASRNRGYEQYF. The chain uses TRBV6-5 and TRBJ2-7, with a weak D call TRBD2 (6 bases). Germline V gene sequence: CDR1 MNHEY, CDR2 SVGAGI. CDR3 length: 12 residues. V shed 6 bases and J shed 4 bases, with 10 bases lying between them.

V gene TRBV28 combines with J gene TRBJ1-6, with a tentative D call TRBD1 (5 bases). There are 17 residues in the CDR3. Germline lookup yields CDR1 MDHEN and CDR2 SYDVKM. The V gene lost 4 bases and the J gene lost 11 bases, with 24 bases spanning the gap. CDR3 loop: CASSSGGGSPNRAPLHF. Written as DNA, the CDR3 is TGTGCCAGCAGTTCCGGGGGGGGATCCCCCAATAGGGCACCCCTCCACTTT.

The chain employs TRBV7-9 and TRBJ1-6; 10 bases map to TRBD1. The CDR3 is 14 amino acids. The V and J ends lost 4 bases and 9 bases, in that order; junction bases with no gene match: 3. CDR1 is SEHNR, CDR2 FQNEAQ, per germline (reference sequence). The CDR3 DNA is TGTGCCAGCAGCTGGACAGGGGGAGGTTCACCCCTCCACTTT. Its translation is CASSWTGGGSPLHF.

V is TRBV19 and J is TRBJ2-1; 8 bases align to TRBD2. CDR3 size: 15 residues. Trimming removed 6 bases from V and 4 bases from J; junction bases left unmatched: 8. CDR1 is LNHDA and CDR2 is SQIVND in the germline V gene (reference sequence). The CDR3 here is CASSPLAGLYNEQFF. The DNA of the CDR3 is TGTGCCAGTAGCCCCCTAGCGGGCCTATACAATGAGCAGTTCTTC.

This clone was observed a handful of times. The rearrangement uses TRBV18 and TRBJ2-3; TRBD1 matches at 7 bases. V trimming: 8 bases; J trimming: 2 bases; junction bases outside the gene matches: 7. The CDR3 spans 14 residues. Germline CDR1 KGHSH, CDR2 LQKENI. The CDR3 loop is CASHRQGDTDTQYF. In DNA, the CDR3 is TGTGCCAGCCACCGGCAGGGGGACACAGATACGCAGTATTTT. The full variable domain, rest sourced from reference TRBV18 and TRBJ2-3, is NAGVMQNPRHLVRRRGQEARLRCSPMKGHSHVYWYRQLPEEGLKFMVYLQKENIIDESGMPKERFSAEFPKEGPSILRIQQVVRGDSAAYFCASHRQGDTDTQYFGPGTRLTVL.

The rearrangement joins TRBV7-9 to TRBJ2-2; 11 bases are a match to TRBD1. The length of the CDR3 is 16 residues. Germline lookup yields CDR1 SEHNR and CDR2 FQNEAQ (reference sequence). With 5 bases clipped from V and 3 bases from J, the junction kept 5 bases outside the gene matches. CDR3 sequence reads: CASSGQGALDTGELFF. The CDR3 region has the DNA TGTGCCAGCAGCGGACAGGGGGCCTTAGACACCGGGGAGCTGTTTTTT.

The chain joins TRBV2 to TRBJ2-5, with 11 bases lining up with TRBD2. V shed 6 bases, J shed 5 bases, and the junction held 11 bases outside the gene matches. The CDR3 covers 16 residues. Looked up from germline, CDR1 is SNHLY and CDR2 is FYNNEI. The chain's CDR3 is CASSPLLAGGPETQYF. In nucleotides, the CDR3 is TGTGCCAGCAGCCCCCTGTTAGCGGGAGGGCCTGAGACCCAGTACTTC.

CDR3 residues: CASSLGRQGMNSPLHF. The CDR3, as DNA: TGTGCCAGCAGCTTAGGCCGACAGGGGATGAATTCACCCCTCCACTTT. The chain uses TRBV7-2 and TRBJ1-6; 8 nucleotides line up with TRBD1. The CDR3 runs to 16 residues. The trim removed 1 base at V and 7 bases at J, leaving 6 bases unmatched. Looked up from germline, CDR1 is SGHTA and CDR2 is FQGNSA.

This clone has a handful of counts. The chain couples TRBV3-1 (or the pseudogene TRBV3-2) to TRBJ1-1; D is ambiguous. The CDR3 spans 13 residues. Trimming removed 0 bases at V and 11 bases at J, with 13 bases between. Germline V gene lookup returns CDR1 LGHDT and CDR2 YNNKEL (reference sequence). The CDR3 region is CASSQEGGVGAFF. The CDR3 region has the DNA TGTGCCAGCAGCCAAGAGGGAGGAGTGGGCGCTTTCTTT.

This chain uses TRBV28 with TRBJ1-3, with D possibly TRBD1 on 6 matching bases. From germline, CDR1 is MDHEN and CDR2 SYDVKM. The CDR3 is 14 residues long. The germline V and J ends were trimmed by 9 bases and 0 bases, with 12 bases remaining between them. CDR3 in amino acids: CASSSTGSGNTIYF. CDR3 sequence (DNA): TGTGCCAGTTCTTCGACAGGCTCTGGAAACACCATATATTTT.

This clone was detected only a few times. The V call is TRBV27, the J call TRBJ2-1; TRBD2 matches 14 bases. The CDR3 has 22 residues. Germline V gene sequence: CDR1 MNHEY, CDR2 SMNVEV (reference sequence). The J segment lost 0 bases and the V segment lost 6 bases, leaving 19 bases of the junction unmatched. CDR3 coding DNA: TGTGCCAGCAGCCTTTTACGCCCCCGGACTAGCGGGAGGACCAGCTCCTACAATGAGCAGTTCTTC. Translating gives CASSLLRPRTSGRTSSYNEQFF.